This T cell receptor (beta chain) comes out of a study of shared clonotypes between healthy human individuals. TCRdb's copy holds only in-frame clones and misses some; the assay was immunoSEQ multiplex PCR. The profile covers roughly 2.1 million clones, with approximately 94% appearing a single time and 1.5% to 2% taken by the ten largest. CD45RO-negative CD8 cells positively selected for CCR7 made up the naive population, which excluded terminally differentiated effector memory CD45RA+ cells. Trimming pared 0 bases from V and 2 bases from J, leaving 9 bases between. CDR1 and CDR2 from the germline V gene are SGHDT and YYEEEE. This CDR3 has 14 amino acids.

This chain links TRBV5-6 with TRBJ2-7; possibly TRBD1 for D (5 bases). What was sequenced was naive CD8+ T cells from PBMCs. This TCR came from a man younger than 35 in good health. Some clones in this sample may be carry-over from other donors' samples. CDR3 protein: CASSLGQQAYEQYF. The CDR3 bases are TGTGCCAGCAGCTTGGGACAGCAGGCCTACGAGCAGTACTTC.